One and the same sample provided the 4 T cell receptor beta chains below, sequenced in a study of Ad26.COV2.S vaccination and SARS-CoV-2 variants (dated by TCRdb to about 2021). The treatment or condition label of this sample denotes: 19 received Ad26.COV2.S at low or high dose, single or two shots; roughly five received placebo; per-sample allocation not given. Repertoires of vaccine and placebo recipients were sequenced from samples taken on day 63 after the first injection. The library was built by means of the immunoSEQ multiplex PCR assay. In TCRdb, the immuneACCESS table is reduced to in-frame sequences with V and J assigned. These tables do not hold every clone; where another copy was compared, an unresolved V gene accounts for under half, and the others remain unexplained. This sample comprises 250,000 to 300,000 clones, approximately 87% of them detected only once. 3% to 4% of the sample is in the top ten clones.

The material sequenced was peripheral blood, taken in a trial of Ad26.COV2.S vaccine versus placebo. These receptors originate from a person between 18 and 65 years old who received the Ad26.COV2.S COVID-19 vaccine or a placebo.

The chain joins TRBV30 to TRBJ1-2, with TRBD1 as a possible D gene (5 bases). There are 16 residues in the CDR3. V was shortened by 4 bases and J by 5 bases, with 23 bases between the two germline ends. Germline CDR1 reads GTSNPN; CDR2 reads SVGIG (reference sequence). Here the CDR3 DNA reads TGTGCCTGGAAGGCCCGGGCAGGGAGGTTGGGGTATGGCTACACCTTC. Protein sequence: CAWKARAGRLGYGYTF.

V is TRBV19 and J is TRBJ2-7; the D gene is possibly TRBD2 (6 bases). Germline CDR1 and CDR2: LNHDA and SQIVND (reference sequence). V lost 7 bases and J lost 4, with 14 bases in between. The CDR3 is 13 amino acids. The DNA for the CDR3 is TGTGCCAGTAAGGGGAGGCTCAGTTACGAGCAGTACTTC. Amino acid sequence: CASKGRLSYEQYF.

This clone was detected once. This chain's CDR3 is CATSDKNTDYGYTF. The CDR3 nucleotides are TGTGCCACCAGTGATAAGAACACTGACTATGGCTACACCTTC. V gene TRBV24-1 combines with J gene TRBJ1-2; D is unclear. The germline gives CDR1 KGHDR, CDR2 SFDVKD. The CDR3 runs 14 residues. Trimming removed 3 bases at V and 3 bases at J, with 10 bases between.

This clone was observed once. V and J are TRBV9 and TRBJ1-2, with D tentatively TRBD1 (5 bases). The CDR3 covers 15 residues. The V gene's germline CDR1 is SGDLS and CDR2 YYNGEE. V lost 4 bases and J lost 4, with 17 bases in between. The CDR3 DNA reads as TGTGCCAGCAGCACCCGTGGGGGGTCGAGCTATGGCTACACCTTC. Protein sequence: CASSTRGGSSYGYTF. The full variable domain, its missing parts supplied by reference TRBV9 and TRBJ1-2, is DSGVTQTPKHLITATGQRVTLRCSPRSGDLSVYWYQQSLDQGLQFLIQYYNGEERAKGNILERFSAQQFPDLHSELNLSSLELGDSALYFCASSTRGGSSYGYTFGSGTRLTVV.